This T cell receptor beta chain was captured in a study of lymphopenia after photon versus proton radiotherapy. This clone was detected only once. Germline values: CDR1 PRHDT, CDR2 FYEKMQ (reference sequence). The length of the CDR3 is 13 residues. Deletions cut 8 bases from V and 2 bases from J, with 11 bases between. Assay: immunoSEQ multiplex PCR; the TCRdb copy retains only in-frame clones and omits some. The table has about 65,000 clones, 87% seen once; the top ten hold roughly 10%. The receptor was isolated from a man aged 80 or over with esophageal cancer. The source was peripheral blood, collected from a patient treated with proton-based radiotherapy. The chain is built from TRBV13 and TRBJ2-3; D not certain. CDR3 DNA sequence: TGTGCCAGCCTCACTCGATACACAGATACGCAGTATTTT. Residues: CASLTRYTDTQYF.